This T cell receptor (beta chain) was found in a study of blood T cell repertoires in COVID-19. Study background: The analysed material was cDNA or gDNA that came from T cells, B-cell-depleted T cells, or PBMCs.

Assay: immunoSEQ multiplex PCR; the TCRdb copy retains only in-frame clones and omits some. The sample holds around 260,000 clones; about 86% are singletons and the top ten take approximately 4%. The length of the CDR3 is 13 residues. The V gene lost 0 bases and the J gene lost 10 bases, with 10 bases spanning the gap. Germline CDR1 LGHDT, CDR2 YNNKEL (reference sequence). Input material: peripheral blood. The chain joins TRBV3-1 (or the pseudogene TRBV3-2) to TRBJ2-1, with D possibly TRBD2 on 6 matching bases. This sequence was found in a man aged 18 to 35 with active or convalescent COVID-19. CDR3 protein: CASSQDPAGEQFF. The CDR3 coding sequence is TGTGCCAGCAGCCAAGATCCGGCGGGAGAGCAGTTCTTC.